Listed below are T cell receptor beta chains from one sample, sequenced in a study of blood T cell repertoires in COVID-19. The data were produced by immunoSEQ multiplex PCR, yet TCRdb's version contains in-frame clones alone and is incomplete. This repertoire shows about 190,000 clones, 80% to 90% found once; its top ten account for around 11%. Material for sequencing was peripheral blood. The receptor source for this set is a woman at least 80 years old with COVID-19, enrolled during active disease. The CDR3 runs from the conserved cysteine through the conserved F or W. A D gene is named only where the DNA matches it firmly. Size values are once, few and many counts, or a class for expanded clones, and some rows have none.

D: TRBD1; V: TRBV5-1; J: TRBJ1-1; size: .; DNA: TGCGCCAGCAGCGGACGGACAGGGGGCGATAGGAGCACTGAAGCTTTCTTT; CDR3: CASSGRTGGDRSTEAFF
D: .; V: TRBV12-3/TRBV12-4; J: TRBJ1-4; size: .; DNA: TGTGCCAGCAGTTTGGGGGGGTATGAAAAACTGTTTTTT; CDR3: CASSLGGYEKLFF
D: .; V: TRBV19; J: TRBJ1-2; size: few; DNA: TGTGCCAGTAAGGACAGAGACTACTATGGCTACACCTTC; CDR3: CASKDRDYYGYTF
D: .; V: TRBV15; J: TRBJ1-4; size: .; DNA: TGTGCCACCAGCAGAGACGACAGAACTAATGAAAAACTGTTTTTT; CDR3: CATSRDDRTNEKLFF
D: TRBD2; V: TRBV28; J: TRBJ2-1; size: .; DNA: TGTGCCAGCAGTTTATTCGGCGGGAGGGCCGGTAATGAGCAGTTCTTC; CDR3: CASSLFGGRAGNEQFF
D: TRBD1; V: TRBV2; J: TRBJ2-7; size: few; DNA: TGTGCCAGCAGTCCTAAGACAGGGCCAGCCTACGAGCAGTACTTC; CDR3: CASSPKTGPAYEQYF
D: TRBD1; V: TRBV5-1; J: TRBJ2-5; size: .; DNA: TGCGCCAGCAGCTTGGGGGCAGGGGGCGTCGAGGAGACCCAGTACTTC; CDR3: CASSLGAGGVEETQYF
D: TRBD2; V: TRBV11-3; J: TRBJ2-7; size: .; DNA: TGTGCCAGCAGCTTCAAAGCGGGGGGCGACTCCTACGAGCAGTACTTC; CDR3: CASSFKAGGDSYEQYF
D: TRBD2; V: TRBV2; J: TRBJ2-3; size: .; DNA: TGTGCCGTACGTAGCGGGAGGGGCACAGATACGCAGTATTTT; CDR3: CAVRSGRGTDTQYF
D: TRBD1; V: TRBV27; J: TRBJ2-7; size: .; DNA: TGTGCCAGCAGACGGGGACAGGCGAGCTCCTACGAGCAGTACTTC; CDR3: CASRRGQASSYEQYF
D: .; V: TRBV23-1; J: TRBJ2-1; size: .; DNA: TGCGCCAGCAGTCAAGGACAGTTTTACAATGAGCAGTTCTTC; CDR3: CASSQGQFYNEQFF
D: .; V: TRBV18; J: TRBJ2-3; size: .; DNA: TGTGCCAGCTCACAGTCGCTACCTAGCACAGATACGCAGTATTTT; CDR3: CASSQSLPSTDTQYF
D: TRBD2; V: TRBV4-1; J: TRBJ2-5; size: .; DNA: TGCGCCAGCAGCCGACTAGCGGGAACTGAGACCCAGTACTTC; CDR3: CASSRLAGTETQYF
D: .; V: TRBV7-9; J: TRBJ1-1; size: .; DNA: TGTGCCAGCAGCTTCGGGGACACTGAAGCTTTCTTT; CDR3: CASSFGDTEAFF
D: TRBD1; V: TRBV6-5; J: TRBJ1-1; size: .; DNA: TGTGCCAGCAGTTCCCGGGACAGGGCCCTGGAAGCTTTCTTT; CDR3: CASSSRDRALEAFF
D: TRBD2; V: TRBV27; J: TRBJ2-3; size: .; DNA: TGTGCCAGCAGTCCTCTAGCGGGAGCCGATACGCAGTATTTT; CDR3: CASSPLAGADTQYF
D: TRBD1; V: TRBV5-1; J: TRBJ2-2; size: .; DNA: TGCGCCAGCAGCCCACAGGGGATCACCGGGGAGCTGTTTTTT; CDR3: CASSPQGITGELFF
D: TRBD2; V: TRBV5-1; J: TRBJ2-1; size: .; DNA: TGCGCCAGCGCGACTGGCGGGGGGGGTAAAGAGCAGTTCTTC; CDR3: CASATGGGGKEQFF
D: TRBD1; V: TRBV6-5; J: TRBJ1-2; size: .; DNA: TGTGCCAGCAGGGTCGCGGGAGGGGGCGAGGGCTACACCTTC; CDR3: CASRVAGGGEGYTF
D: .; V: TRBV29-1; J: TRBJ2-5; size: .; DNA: TGCAGCGTTGAAGATCAATGGAGGGGAGAGACCCAGTACTTC; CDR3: CSVEDQWRGETQYF
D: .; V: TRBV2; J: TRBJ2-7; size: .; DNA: TGTGCCAGCAGTGAAGACAGGGCTTACTACGAGCAGTACTTC; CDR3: CASSEDRAYYEQYF
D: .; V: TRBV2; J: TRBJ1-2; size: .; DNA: TGTGCCAGCAGCGAACCGATCAGGGGAGGGGACTATGGCTACACCTTC; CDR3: CASSEPIRGGDYGYTF
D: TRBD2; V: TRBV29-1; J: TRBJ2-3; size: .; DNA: TGCAGCGTGGGGACTAGCGGGGGTTACACAGATACGCAGTATTTT; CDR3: CSVGTSGGYTDTQYF
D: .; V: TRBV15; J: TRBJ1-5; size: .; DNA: TGTGCCACCAGCGGAAAAGGGGGTATCGGTCAGCCCCAGCATTTT; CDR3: CATSGKGGIGQPQHF
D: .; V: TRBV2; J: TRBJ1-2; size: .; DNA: TGTGCCAGCATAGGAGGGGCGAGCTATGGCTACACCTTC; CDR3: CASIGGASYGYTF
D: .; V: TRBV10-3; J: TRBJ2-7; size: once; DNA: TGTGCCATCATGGGCACCTACGAGCAGTACTTC; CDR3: CAIMGTYEQYF
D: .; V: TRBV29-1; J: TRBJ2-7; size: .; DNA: TGCAGCGCACTCCTCGTGTCTGAGCAGTACTTC; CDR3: CSALLVSEQYF
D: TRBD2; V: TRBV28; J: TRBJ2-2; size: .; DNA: TGTGCCAGCAGTTCCGGACTAGTTTACACCGGGGAGCTGTTTTTT; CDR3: CASSSGLVYTGELFF